This T cell receptor (beta chain) came from a study of T cells in Graves' hyperthyroidism and ophthalmopathy. Study findings and constraints: Ophthalmopathy and stable hyperthyroidism were separated by a 13 V-J model. Blood also contained most expanded thyroid clonotypes above 0.001.

A remark on this clonotype: What it binds is not known.

The CDR3 is 13 amino acids. Germline-derived CDR1 and CDR2 are SNHLY and FYNNEI. Deletions cut 6 bases from V and 7 bases from J, with 15 bases between. Regions amplified from RNA transcripts were the TCR beta CDR3 regions. HTBI primers were employed in a first-round RT-PCR of the TCR CDR3. Using its own MiXCR run on the multiplex PCR reads, TCRdb lists one record per CDR3 protein. The sample holds roughly 570,000 distinct CDR3 sequences, 46% seen once. No ophthalmopathy progression within 18 months constituted stable Graves' hyperthyroidism. Among the patients, aged 18 to 65, hyperthyroidism was newly diagnosed and had lasted under 2 months.

This clonotype originated in a woman younger than 35 with Graves' hyperthyroidism. Material: peripheral blood or thyroid tissue (not recorded which). The rearrangement links TRBV2 to TRBJ1-2; tentatively, D is TRBD1 (5 bases). In nucleotides, the CDR3 is TGTGCCAGCAGCCAGGGAAATCTCTCTGGCTACACCTTC. This gives the protein CASSQGNLSGYTF.